This paragraph reports one TCR beta chain. The sample holds many counts of this clonotype. What antigen it recognizes has not been identified. No per-base quality is available; no much larger clone lies one base away. TCR beta CDR3 regions were amplified from RNA transcripts. The first round of RT-PCR for the TCR CDR3 was performed with the HTBI primer set and the Qiagen OneStep RT-PCR kit. Libraries were constructed in a second round of multiplex PCR, after which size selection and purification were carried out. Paired-end sequencing of the libraries was performed with 100 bp reads on an Illumina HiSeq2000. The authors' pipeline ran thus. SOAPnuke was used to process the raw data, throwing out any read that contained adapters or uncalled bases, had a mean Phred below 15, or lacked an exact constant-primer or identifier match. COPE v1.2.5 was used to merge the high-quality paired reads, and each unique nucleotide sequence was defined as a clonotype. Clonotypes were aligned to IMGT TRBV, TRBD and TRBJ reference segments using MiTCR v1.1. Only V-J combinations with frequency above 0.0001, covering about 99% of repertoires, were analysed. The TCS score was defined as F50 (clonal expansion) divided by E x V (chaos), with BLOSUM62-based TCRdist calculated between CDR3 peptides within each V-J. Welch's t-statistics and random forest reduced around 510 V-J features to 10 to 15, which were used in a naive Bayes classifier (R e1071). TCRdb reanalyzed the raw reads on its own, using fastp at Q25 for trimming and MiXCR for clone calling, and kept in-frame beta chains. Every CDR3 protein is listed once, alongside the most common genes and DNA of its rows. These V and J calls originate from TCRdb's pipeline instead of the authors' own analysis. Counted in this sample were about 600,000 distinct CDR3 sequences; approximately 15% of them appeared once. The top ten clonotypes cover more than 6% of the sample.

This entry belongs to a study of T cells in Graves' hyperthyroidism and ophthalmopathy (dated by TCRdb to about 2019). Regarding the research as a whole: Peripheral blood samples were taken at initial diagnosis, before any treatment was given. The roughly 100 discovery patients were randomly divided into training and test sets at a 7:3 ratio. TCR V-J signatures able to tell the groups apart were searched for in a discovery cohort of around 95 patients, of whom under 45 had Graves' ophthalmopathy and around 56 had stable Graves' hyperthyroidism. The paper reports TCR Vbeta CDR3 sequencing of 140 or so peripheral blood samples: 43 ophthalmopathy, around 80 hyperthyroidism and approximately 17 progressor patients. After blood sampling, hyperthyroidism patients were treated with methimazole at a starting dose of 30 mg daily, and ophthalmopathy patients were treated with high-dose intravenous methylprednisolone. Prospective prediction of ophthalmopathy was tested in an independent validation cohort consisting of roughly 19 hyperthyroidism patients and approximately 16 patients who later progressed to ophthalmopathy. The study also compared thyroid tissue and blood T-cell repertoires from about six Graves' hyperthyroidism patients. Study-level results and caveats: No statistical method was used to fix the sample size in advance, and group allocation was not hidden from the investigators. In validation, progression to ophthalmopathy was predicted by the model with around 70% sensitivity and around 76% specificity, a median of roughly 6.4 months before onset. Most expanded thyroid clonotypes (frequency above 0.001) were also detected in blood, suggesting blood repertoires may reflect thyroid immune responses. A model built on a 13 V-J signature distinguished ophthalmopathy from stable hyperthyroidism, reaching 85% to 90% sensitivity and approximately 81% specificity in cross-validation and 80%/75% in testing.

CDR1 and CDR2 were assigned from the germline V gene as SNHLY and FYNNEI. Between the V and J ends, shortened by 11 bases and 2 bases respectively, the junction contains 12 bases. From cysteine to phenylalanine, the CDR3 is 12 amino acids long. Of all the DNA, just the CDR3 is kept, 36 bases in frame from base 1. Ophthalmopathy patients had moderately to severely active disease, with a Clinical Activity Score of 3 or more, a NOSPECS grade of 4 or more, and a disease duration of less than 3 months. Exclusion was applied to patients with uncontrolled infections, other autoimmune diseases, pregnancy or lactation. Diagnoses were based on clinical symptoms, serum thyroxine and TRAb, thyroid ultrasound and orbital computed tomography. Ficoll-Paque density gradient centrifugation was used to isolate PBMCs from approximately 10 ml of fresh peripheral blood. Total RNA was extracted using Trizol reagent, and RNA quality was assessed on an Agilent 2100 Bioanalyzer.

Rearrangement joined TRBV2 to TRBJ2-5; TRBD2 is a weak D gene call, 5 bases matching. Source material: blood. The clonotype was recovered from a woman between 18 and 30 years old with Graves' ophthalmopathy. The CDR3 has the sequence CAGGREQETQYF. The nucleotide sequence is TGTGCCGGAGGTCGGGAACAAGAGACCCAGTACTTC.